The sequence of this TCR beta chain was determined in a study of cytomegalovirus exposure and HLA in healthy donors. CDR3 size: 13 residues. V shed 6 bases and J 3 bases; nucleotides not matched to a gene: 6. Germline CDR1 GTSNPN, CDR2 SVGIG (reference sequence). Despite likely unrecorded immune exposures, the donors were nominally healthy at the time of sampling. General study points: It was confirmed in vitro that a few of the CMV-associated chains were specific for CMV antigens.

About this clone itself: What it binds is not known.

The PCR ran on 60 Vbeta and 13 Jbeta primers. Data came from immunoSEQ multiplex PCR; TCRdb stores just in-frame clones and leaves some out. The sample table sets out about 210,000 clones. The V gene is TRBV30, the J gene TRBJ2-3; 7 bases fit TRBD1. The origin of this receptor is a woman in her 30s in good health and CMV-seropositive. The sample was PBMCs. DNA for the CDR3: TGTGCCTGCACAGGGGCGACTACAGATACGCAGTATTTT. It codes for CACTGATTDTQYF.